These T cell receptor beta chains were read from a single sample in a study of T cells after yellow fever vaccination. TCRdb used MiXCR to reprocess the 5' RACE reads, holding one entry per CDR3 protein. This sample has about 320,000 distinct CDR3 sequences, with roughly 4.3% found just once. The sequenced sample was PBMCs, obtained 15 days after the yellow fever booster vaccination. The receptors were gathered from a man younger than 35 who received the YFV17D yellow fever vaccine. CDR3s include the opening cysteine and the closing phenylalanine or tryptophan. The order of the fields is V gene, clone size, J gene, D gene, CDR3 protein, CDR3 DNA. The D gene is left open where the match is weak. Some rows mark clone size as missing; the rest say once, few, many or name a class of expanded clone.

V gene: TRBV2; clone size: few; J gene: TRBJ2-1; D gene: .; CDR3 protein: CASSEAREDNEQFF; CDR3 DNA: TGTGCCAGCAGTGAGGCCAGGGAGGACAATGAGCAGTTCTTC
V gene: TRBV20-1; clone size: many; J gene: TRBJ2-7; D gene: .; CDR3 protein: CSASRSAYEQYF; CDR3 DNA: TGCAGTGCTAGTCGGTCGGCTTACGAGCAGTACTTC
V gene: TRBV29-1; clone size: .; J gene: TRBJ2-5; D gene: TRBD1; CDR3 protein: CSVELNRGTETQYF; CDR3 DNA: TGCAGCGTTGAGTTAAACAGGGGTACGGAGACCCAGTACTTC
V gene: TRBV18; clone size: few; J gene: TRBJ2-2; D gene: TRBD2; CDR3 protein: CASSPQTSGGHTGELFF; CDR3 DNA: TGTGCCAGCTCACCACAAACCAGCGGGGGGCACACCGGGGAGCTGTTTTTT
V gene: TRBV5-1; clone size: few; J gene: TRBJ2-3; D gene: TRBD2; CDR3 protein: CASSPVGGADTQYF; CDR3 DNA: TGCGCCAGCAGCCCCGTGGGGGGGGCAGATACGCAGTATTTT
V gene: TRBV24-1; clone size: few; J gene: TRBJ1-6; D gene: .; CDR3 protein: CAQYRGYYNSPLHF; CDR3 DNA: TGTGCTCAATACCGGGGATACTATAATTCACCCCTCCACTTT
V gene: TRBV6-2/TRBV6-3; clone size: .; J gene: TRBJ1-5; D gene: .; CDR3 protein: CASSWGGEQPQHF; CDR3 DNA: TGTGCCAGCAGTTGGGGGGGCGAACAGCCCCAGCATTTT
V gene: TRBV5-1; clone size: many; J gene: TRBJ2-3; D gene: .; CDR3 protein: CASSLGSTDTQYF; CDR3 DNA: TGTGCCAGCAGCCTAGGTAGCACAGATACGCAGTATTTT
V gene: TRBV18; clone size: .; J gene: TRBJ2-5; D gene: .; CDR3 protein: CASSPPGTYGRETQYF; CDR3 DNA: TGTGCCAGCTCACCACCGGGGACGTACGGCCGAGAGACCCAGTACTTC
V gene: TRBV5-1; clone size: .; J gene: TRBJ2-5; D gene: .; CDR3 protein: CASSLERMETQYF; CDR3 DNA: TGCGCCAGCAGCTTGGAAAGGATGGAGACCCAGTACTTC
V gene: TRBV4-1; clone size: many; J gene: TRBJ2-2; D gene: .; CDR3 protein: CASSQVGTGELFF; CDR3 DNA: TGCGCCAGCAGCCAAGTCGGGACCGGGGAGCTGTTTTTT
V gene: TRBV15; clone size: many; J gene: TRBJ2-7; D gene: TRBD1; CDR3 protein: CATSRATGVRIYEQYF; CDR3 DNA: TGTGCCACCAGCAGAGCGACAGGGGTTCGAATCTACGAGCAGTACTTC
V gene: TRBV30; clone size: few; J gene: TRBJ1-4; D gene: TRBD1; CDR3 protein: CAWSATGGEKLFF; CDR3 DNA: TGTGCCTGGAGTGCGACAGGGGGAGAAAAACTGTTTTTT
V gene: TRBV6-5; clone size: .; J gene: TRBJ1-3; D gene: .; CDR3 protein: CAFTPRRTSGGNTIYF; CDR3 DNA: TGTGCCTTTACCCCTAGACGAACGTCGGGGGGAAACACCATATATTTT
V gene: TRBV29-1; clone size: few; J gene: TRBJ1-1; D gene: .; CDR3 protein: CSAIRTEAFF; CDR3 DNA: TGCAGCGCGATTAGGACTGAAGCTTTCTTT
V gene: TRBV20-1; clone size: few; J gene: TRBJ2-1; D gene: TRBD1; CDR3 protein: CSGLSGQGSPNEQFF; CDR3 DNA: TGCAGTGGACTATCGGGACAGGGTTCGCCCAATGAGCAGTTCTTC
V gene: TRBV7-9; clone size: many; J gene: TRBJ1-1; D gene: TRBD1; CDR3 protein: CASSLVRSKDRSLNTEAFF; CDR3 DNA: TGTGCCAGCAGCTTAGTACGGAGCAAGGACAGGAGCCTGAACACTGAAGCTTTCTTT
V gene: TRBV7-3; clone size: .; J gene: TRBJ2-5; D gene: TRBD2; CDR3 protein: CASSLFGGGAEETQYF; CDR3 DNA: TGTGCCAGCAGCTTATTCGGCGGGGGGGCTGAGGAGACCCAGTACTTC
V gene: TRBV20-1; clone size: many; J gene: TRBJ1-2; D gene: .; CDR3 protein: CSARDERAYGYTF; CDR3 DNA: TGCAGTGCTAGAGATGAGAGGGCGTATGGCTACACCTTC
V gene: TRBV7-9; clone size: many; J gene: TRBJ2-2; D gene: .; CDR3 protein: CASTLSGGSGELFF; CDR3 DNA: TGTGCCAGCACCCTTAGTGGCGGTTCCGGGGAGCTGTTTTTT
V gene: TRBV4-1; clone size: few; J gene: TRBJ2-1; D gene: TRBD2; CDR3 protein: CASSQRGGNNEQFF; CDR3 DNA: TGCGCCAGCAGCCAACGCGGGGGGAACAATGAGCAGTTCTTC
V gene: TRBV7-6; clone size: many; J gene: TRBJ1-5; D gene: TRBD1; CDR3 protein: CASSRQGGGQPQHF; CDR3 DNA: TGTGCCAGCAGCCGACAGGGCGGAGGCCAGCCCCAGCATTTT
V gene: TRBV7-7; clone size: .; J gene: TRBJ2-1; D gene: TRBD2; CDR3 protein: CASSFGLASYNEQFF; CDR3 DNA: TGTGCCAGCAGCTTCGGACTAGCTTCCTACAATGAGCAGTTCTTC
V gene: TRBV6-2/TRBV6-3; clone size: few; J gene: TRBJ1-5; D gene: TRBD1; CDR3 protein: CATDRNRGNQPQHF; CDR3 DNA: TGTGCCACCGACCGAAACAGGGGAAATCAGCCCCAGCATTTT
V gene: TRBV7-8; clone size: few; J gene: TRBJ1-6; D gene: .; CDR3 protein: CASSLSEGVPLHF; CDR3 DNA: TGTGCCAGCAGCTTAAGTGAAGGGGTACCCCTCCACTTT
V gene: TRBV5-1; clone size: many; J gene: TRBJ2-3; D gene: TRBD1; CDR3 protein: CASRPGTGDVFDTQYF; CDR3 DNA: TGCGCCAGCAGACCCGGGACAGGGGACGTCTTCGATACGCAGTATTTT
V gene: TRBV6-5; clone size: many; J gene: TRBJ1-2; D gene: .; CDR3 protein: CASRRASVSHGYTF; CDR3 DNA: TGTGCCAGCAGGAGAGCCAGTGTATCCCATGGCTACACCTTC
V gene: TRBV6-5; clone size: many; J gene: TRBJ1-1; D gene: TRBD1; CDR3 protein: CASSTLTGENTEAFF; CDR3 DNA: TGTGCCAGCAGTACCCTAACAGGGGAGAACACTGAAGCTTTCTTT
V gene: TRBV9; clone size: many; J gene: TRBJ2-5; D gene: TRBD2; CDR3 protein: CASSVAHETSGTQYF; CDR3 DNA: TGTGCCAGCAGCGTAGCTCACGAGACTAGCGGGACCCAGTACTTC
V gene: TRBV7-7; clone size: few; J gene: TRBJ2-2; D gene: .; CDR3 protein: CASSPDWGTGELFF; CDR3 DNA: TGTGCCAGCAGCCCCGACTGGGGGACCGGGGAGCTGTTTTTT
V gene: TRBV6-5; clone size: many; J gene: TRBJ1-2; D gene: .; CDR3 protein: CASRARMGYTF; CDR3 DNA: TGTGCCAGCAGGGCCCGTATGGGCTACACCTTC
V gene: TRBV5-1; clone size: many; J gene: TRBJ2-3; D gene: .; CDR3 protein: CASSFRGTGHRTDTQYF; CDR3 DNA: TGCGCCAGCAGCTTTCGGGGAACGGGACATCGCACAGATACGCAGTATTTT
V gene: TRBV6-9; clone size: many; J gene: TRBJ2-4; D gene: .; CDR3 protein: CASSSQADLLVDIQYF; CDR3 DNA: TGTGCCAGCAGTTCCCAGGCCGACCTCCTCGTAGACATTCAGTACTTC
V gene: TRBV5-1; clone size: .; J gene: TRBJ1-6; D gene: .; CDR3 protein: CASTRSAPTQNSPLHF; CDR3 DNA: TGCGCCAGCACCCGGAGCGCCCCTACGCAGAATTCACCCCTCCACTTT
V gene: TRBV7-8; clone size: few; J gene: TRBJ1-5; D gene: .; CDR3 protein: CASSPGNSNQPQHF; CDR3 DNA: TGTGCCAGCAGCCCCGGGAATAGCAATCAGCCCCAGCATTTT
V gene: TRBV12-3/TRBV12-4; clone size: .; J gene: TRBJ2-5; D gene: .; CDR3 protein: CASSLGQGGKETQYF; CDR3 DNA: TGTGCCAGCAGTTTGGGGCAGGGGGGTAAAGAGACCCAGTACTTC